One and the same sample provided the 21 T cell receptor beta chains below, sequenced in a study of blood T cell repertoires in COVID-19. Generated by immunoSEQ multiplex PCR, the TCRdb table keeps only in-frame clones and is missing some. The sample carries 150,000 to 170,000 clones, approximately 85% recorded once. Sequenced input: peripheral blood. The receptors here all came from a woman aged 55-69 years with COVID-19, enrolled during active disease.

CDR3 sequence (DNA): TGTGCCAGCAGTGAATTGACCGGGAGCTACGAGCAGTACTTC. Translation gives CASSELTGSYEQYF. The V call is TRBV25-1, the J call TRBJ2-7, with a tentative D call TRBD2 (6 bases). V lost 1 base and J 3 bases, leaving 10 bases between the germline ends. From germline, CDR1 is MGHDK and CDR2 SYGVNS. The CDR3 is 14 amino acids.

The chain joins TRBV27 to TRBJ1-6, with TRBD1 matching 9 bases. Trimming removed 6 bases from V and 3 bases from J; junction bases left unmatched: 3. The CDR3 consists of 15 residues. Germline CDR1 MNHEY, CDR2 SMNVEV (reference sequence). CDR3 sequence: CASSKDRGYNSPLHF. CDR3 DNA sequence: TGTGCCAGCAGCAAGGACAGGGGCTATAATTCACCCCTCCACTTT.

The V and J genes are TRBV11-2 and TRBJ1-5; TRBD1 agrees at 11 bases. This CDR3 is built from 18 residues. Germline CDR1 is SGHAT and CDR2 is FQNNGV. J lost 6 bases, V lost 1 base, and 11 bases had no gene match. CDR3: CASSLGTGGNLAVQPQHF. The CDR3 nucleotides are TGTGCCAGCAGCTTAGGGACAGGGGGCAATTTAGCGGTTCAGCCCCAGCATTTT.

The chain links TRBV18 to TRBJ2-3; no reliable D call. From germline, CDR1 is KGHSH and CDR2 LQKENI. Trimming cost V 2 bases and J 0 bases, with 15 bases left between them. The CDR3 runs 17 residues. The CDR3 nucleotides read TGTGCCAGCTCACCATTAGCACAACTACCTAGCACAGATACGCAGTATTTT. Translated: CASSPLAQLPSTDTQYF. Drawing the rest from reference TRBV18 and TRBJ2-3, the complete variable domain is NAGVMQNPRHLVRRRGQEARLRCSPMKGHSHVYWYRQLPEEGLKFMVYLQKENIIDESGMPKERFSAEFPKEGPSILRIQQVVRGDSAAYFCASSPLAQLPSTDTQYFGPGTRLTVL.

The rearrangement links TRBV6-1 to TRBJ2-6, with D maybe TRBD1 (5 bases). Germline V gene sequence: CDR1 MNHNS, CDR2 SASEGT. Deletions cut 1 base from V and 1 base from J, with 5 bases between. This CDR3 has 15 residues. The CDR3 DNA sequence: TGTGCCAGCAGTGAAGGACAGTCTGGGGCCAACGTCCTGACTTTC. The encoded protein is CASSEGQSGANVLTF.

V usage is TRBV18 and J usage is TRBJ1-6; D may be TRBD1 (5 bases). Trimming shortened V by 3 bases and J by 7 bases, and 16 bases separated the two germline ends. Per the germline V gene, CDR1 is KGHSH and CDR2 is LQKENI. The CDR3 sequence is 16 residues long. This CDR3 is CASSPTVKNRNSPLHF. CDR3 DNA: TGTGCCAGCTCACCGACAGTGAAAAATAGAAATTCACCCCTCCACTTT.

The chain uses TRBV11-1 and TRBJ1-2; 7 bases agree with TRBD1. The ends lost 2 bases at V and 4 bases at J; junction bases unmatched: 10. The CDR3 covers 16 residues. The germline V gene has CDR1 SGHAT and CDR2 FQDESV (reference sequence). The CDR3 spells CASSLTGTAVRYGYTF. The CDR3 DNA reads TGTGCCAGCAGCTTAACGGGGACAGCCGTTCGCTATGGCTACACCTTC. Using reference TRBV11-1 and TRBJ1-2 for the parts outside the CDR3, the full variable domain is EAEVAQSPRYKITEKSQAVAFWCDPISGHATLYWYRQILGQGPELLVQFQDESVVDDSQLPKDRFSAERLKGVDSTLKIQPAELGDSAMYLCASSLTGTAVRYGYTFGSGTRLTVV.

The V and J genes are TRBV3-1 (or the pseudogene TRBV3-2) and TRBJ1-2, with TRBD1 identical over 8 bases. The CDR3 is 17 residues long. Germline V lookup: CDR1 LGHDT, CDR2 YNNKEL (reference sequence). Trimming cost V 1 base and J 4 bases; bases outside gene matches: 11. CDR3 residues: CASSQGFRTGPTYGYTF. CDR3 DNA: TGTGCCAGCAGCCAAGGCTTTAGGACAGGGCCTACCTATGGCTACACCTTC.

V is TRBV19 and J is TRBJ2-1; D possibly corresponds to TRBD1 (5 bases). The CDR3 is made up of 13 amino acids. Looked up from germline, CDR1 is LNHDA and CDR2 is SQIVND (reference sequence). V lost 3 bases, J lost 6 bases, and 9 bases lay in between. This CDR3 is CASSIDQGNEQFF. The CDR3 DNA sequence: TGTGCCAGTAGTATCGACCAGGGCAATGAGCAGTTCTTC. The whole variable domain, filled in from reference TRBV19 and TRBJ2-1, reads DGGITQSPKYLFRKEGQNVTLSCEQNLNHDAMYWYRQDPGQGLRLIYYSQIVNDFQKGDIAEGYSVSREKKESFPLTVTSAQKNPTAFYLCASSIDQGNEQFFGPGTRLTVL.

The CDR3 loop reads CASSTPRQGSYGYTF. DNA of the CDR3: TGTGCCAGCAGCACGCCTAGACAGGGGAGTTATGGCTACACCTTC. This sequence joins TRBV5-4 and TRBJ1-2; 8 nucleotides align to TRBD1. Germline trimming cut 4 bases from V and 5 bases from J; bases unmatched to any gene: 10. Germline CDR1 SGHNT, CDR2 YYREEE (reference sequence). The CDR3 is 15 residues long.

The chain is built from TRBV2 and TRBJ2-7; 10 bases fit TRBD2. The CDR3 has 15 amino acids. V shed 6 bases, J shed 0 bases, and the junction held 5 bases outside the gene matches. The germline V gene encodes CDR1 SNHLY and CDR2 FYNNEI. The CDR3 nucleotides read TGTGCCAGCAGAAGGACTAGCGGCAGCTCCTACGAGCAGTACGTC. Protein product: CASRRTSGSSYEQYV.

The chain recombines TRBV24-1 with TRBJ1-1; no firm D call. Trimming removed 0 bases from V and 10 bases from J, with 11 bases in between. There are 13 residues in the CDR3. In germline, CDR1 is KGHDR, CDR2 SFDVKD. Here the CDR3 DNA reads TGTGCCACCAGTGATTTGGGCCGGGAGGGAGCTTTCTTT. Protein sequence: CATSDLGREGAFF.

This rearrangement joins TRBV7-2 to TRBJ2-5, with 16 nucleotides matching TRBD2. Germline CDR1 is SGHTA and CDR2 is FQGNSA. V shed 3 bases and J 6 bases; nucleotides not matched to a gene: 7. This CDR3 is 17 amino acids long. CDR3 in amino acids: CASSLGLAGGSGKTQYF. The CDR3 DNA follows: TGTGCCAGCAGCTTGGGACTAGCGGGGGGGAGCGGAAAGACCCAGTACTTC.

This rearrangement joins TRBV9 to TRBJ1-3; 7 bases match TRBD1. Germline CDR1 SGDLS, CDR2 YYNGEE. The CDR3 runs 15 residues. Trimming took 5 bases from V and 4 from J; bases not matched to a gene: 9. The CDR3 coding sequence is TGTGCCAGCAGTCCGCCACGACAGGGAGGAAACACCATATATTTT. This codes for CASSPPRQGGNTIYF.

V usage is TRBV18 and J usage is TRBJ1-1, with 8 bases lining up with TRBD1. J lost 2 bases, V lost 2 bases, and 7 bases had no gene match. The V gene's germline CDR1 is KGHSH and CDR2 LQKENI. CDR3 size: 16 residues. CDR3 loop: CASSPSAGGFNTEAFF. The CDR3 DNA is TGTGCCAGCTCACCAAGCGCAGGGGGCTTCAACACTGAAGCTTTCTTT.

The rearrangement links TRBV9 to TRBJ1-2; D not resolved. Germline V gene data show CDR1 as SGDLS and CDR2 as YYNGEE. Trimming left V 6 bases short and J 2 bases short, with 8 bases between. The CDR3 runs 12 residues. CDR3 DNA sequence: TGTGCCAGCAATGGCAACAACTATGGCTACACCTTC. It specifies CASNGNNYGYTF.

J is TRBJ2-1 and V is TRBV5-5; 8 bases fit TRBD2. V lost 2 bases to trimming and J lost 8 bases; unmatched junction nucleotides: 12. Per the germline V gene, CDR1 is SGHKS and CDR2 is YYEKEE (reference sequence). The CDR3 has 16 residues. CDR3 sequence (DNA): TGTGCCAGCAGCTTTCTTGATAGCGGGAAAGGGCATGAGCAGTTCTTC. It encodes CASSFLDSGKGHEQFF.

This chain links TRBV7-8 with TRBJ1-1; D unresolved. CDR3 size: 12 residues. Germline V gives CDR1 SGHVS, CDR2 FQNEAQ. Deletions cut 5 bases from V and 5 bases from J, with 9 bases between. As DNA, the CDR3 is TGTGCCAGCAGCCCAGGTGGAACTGAAGCTTTCTTT. Its translation: CASSPGGTEAFF.

The chain has TRBV6-5 and TRBJ1-6; D is undetermined. The germline V gene encodes CDR1 MNHEY and CDR2 SVGAGI. The CDR3 is made up of 14 amino acids. V was clipped by 6 bases and J by 9 bases, with 15 bases between them. This chain's CDR3 is CASRASGGGSPLHF. As DNA, the CDR3 is TGTGCCAGCAGGGCCTCGGGTGGAGGTTCACCCCTCCACTTT.

The gene calls are TRBV6-6 and TRBJ1-4; 10 positions agree with TRBD1. The CDR3 is made up of 16 amino acids. Germline-derived CDR1 and CDR2 are MNHNY and SVGAGI (reference sequence). Trimming removed 2 bases from V and 5 bases from J; junction bases left unmatched: 5. CDR3 nucleotide sequence: TGTGCCAGCAGTTACGCCGACAGGGGGCTAAATGAAAAACTGTTTTTT. Translated: CASSYADRGLNEKLFF.

The chain is built from TRBV19 and TRBJ2-4, with 8 bases lining up with TRBD1. J was trimmed by 10 bases and V by 6 bases; bases with no gene match: 14. Germline lookup yields CDR1 LNHDA and CDR2 SQIVND (reference sequence). The CDR3 runs to 15 residues. The CDR3 DNA reads as TGTGCCAGTAGGAAAAGAACGACAGGGGAAGGGATTCAGTACTTC. This codes for CASRKRTTGEGIQYF. The full variable domain, its missing parts supplied by reference TRBV19 and TRBJ2-4, is DGGITQSPKYLFRKEGQNVTLSCEQNLNHDAMYWYRQDPGQGLRLIYYSQIVNDFQKGDIAEGYSVSREKKESFPLTVTSAQKNPTAFYLCASRKRTTGEGIQYFGAGTRLSVL.